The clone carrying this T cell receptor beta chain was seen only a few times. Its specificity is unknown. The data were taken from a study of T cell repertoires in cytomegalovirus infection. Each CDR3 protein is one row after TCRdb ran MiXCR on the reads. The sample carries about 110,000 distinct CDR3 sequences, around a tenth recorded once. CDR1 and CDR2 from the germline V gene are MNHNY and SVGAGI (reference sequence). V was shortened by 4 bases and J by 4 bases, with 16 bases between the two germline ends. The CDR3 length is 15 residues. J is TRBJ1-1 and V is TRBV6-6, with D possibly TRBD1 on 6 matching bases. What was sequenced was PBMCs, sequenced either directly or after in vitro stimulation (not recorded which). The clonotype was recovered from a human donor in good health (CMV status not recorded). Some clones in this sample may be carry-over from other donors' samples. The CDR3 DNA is TGTGCCAGCAGTTCCGGGACATCCGGGGGCACTGAAGCTTTCTTT. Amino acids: CASSSGTSGGTEAFF.